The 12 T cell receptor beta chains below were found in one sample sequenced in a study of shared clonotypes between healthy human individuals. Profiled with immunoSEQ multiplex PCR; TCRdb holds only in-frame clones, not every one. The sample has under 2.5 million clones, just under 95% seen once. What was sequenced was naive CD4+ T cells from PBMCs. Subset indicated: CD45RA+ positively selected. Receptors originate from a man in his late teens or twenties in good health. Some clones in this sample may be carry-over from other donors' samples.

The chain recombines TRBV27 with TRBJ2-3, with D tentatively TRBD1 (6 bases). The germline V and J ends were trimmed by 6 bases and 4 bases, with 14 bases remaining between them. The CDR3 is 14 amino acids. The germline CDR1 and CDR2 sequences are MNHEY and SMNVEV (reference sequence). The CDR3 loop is CASSKNRVPDTQYF. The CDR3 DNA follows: TGTGCCAGCAGCAAAAACAGGGTCCCAGATACGCAGTATTTT.

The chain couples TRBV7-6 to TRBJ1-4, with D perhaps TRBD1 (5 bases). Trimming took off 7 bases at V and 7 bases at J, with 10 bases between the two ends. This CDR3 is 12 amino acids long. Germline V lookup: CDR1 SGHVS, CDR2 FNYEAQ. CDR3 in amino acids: CASKPQGEKLFF. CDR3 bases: TGTGCCAGCAAGCCGCAGGGTGAAAAACTGTTTTTT.

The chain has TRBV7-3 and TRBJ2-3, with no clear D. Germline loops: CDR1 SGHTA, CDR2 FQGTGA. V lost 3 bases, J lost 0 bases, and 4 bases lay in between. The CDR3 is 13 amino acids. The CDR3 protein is CASSFLSTDTQYF. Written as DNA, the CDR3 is TGTGCCAGCAGCTTCCTAAGCACAGATACGCAGTATTTT.

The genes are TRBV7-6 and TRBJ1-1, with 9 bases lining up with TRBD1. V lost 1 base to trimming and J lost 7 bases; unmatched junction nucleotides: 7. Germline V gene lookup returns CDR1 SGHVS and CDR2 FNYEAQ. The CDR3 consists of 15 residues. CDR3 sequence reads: CASSLEGQGSREAFF. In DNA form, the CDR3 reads TGTGCCAGCAGCTTAGAGGGACAGGGCTCACGTGAAGCTTTCTTT. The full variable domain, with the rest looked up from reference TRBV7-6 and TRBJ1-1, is GAGVSQSPRYKVTKRGQDVALRCDPISGHVSLYWYRQALGQGPEFLTYFNYEAQQDKSGLPNDRFSAERPEGSISTLTIQRTEQRDSAMYRCASSLEGQGSREAFFGQGTRLTVV.

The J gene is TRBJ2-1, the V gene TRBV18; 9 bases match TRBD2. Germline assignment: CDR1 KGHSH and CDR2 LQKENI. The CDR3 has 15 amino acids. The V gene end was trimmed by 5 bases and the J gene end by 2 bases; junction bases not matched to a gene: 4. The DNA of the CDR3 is TGTGCCAGCTCATCCGTAGCGGGAGCCTACAATGAGCAGTTCTTC. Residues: CASSSVAGAYNEQFF.

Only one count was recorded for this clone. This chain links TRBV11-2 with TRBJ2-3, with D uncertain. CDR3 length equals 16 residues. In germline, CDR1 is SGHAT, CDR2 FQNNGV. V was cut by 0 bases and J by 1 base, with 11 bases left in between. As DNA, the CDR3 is TGTGCCAGCAGCTTAGAGTCTCCCGTAGGCACAGATACGCAGTATTTT. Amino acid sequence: CASSLESPVGTDTQYF.

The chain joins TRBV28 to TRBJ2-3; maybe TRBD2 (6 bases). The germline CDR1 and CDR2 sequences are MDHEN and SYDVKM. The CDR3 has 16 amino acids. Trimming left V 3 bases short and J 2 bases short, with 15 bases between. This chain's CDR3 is CASSLGRAGNTDTQYF. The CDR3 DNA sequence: TGTGCCAGCAGTTTGGGCCGCGCGGGGAACACAGATACGCAGTATTTT.

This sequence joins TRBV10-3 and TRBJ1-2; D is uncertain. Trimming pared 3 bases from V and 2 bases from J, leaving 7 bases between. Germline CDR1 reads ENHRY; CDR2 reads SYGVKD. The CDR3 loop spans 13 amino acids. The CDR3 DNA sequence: TGTGCCATCAGTGAACAGTCAAACTATGGCTACACCTTC. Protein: CAISEQSNYGYTF.

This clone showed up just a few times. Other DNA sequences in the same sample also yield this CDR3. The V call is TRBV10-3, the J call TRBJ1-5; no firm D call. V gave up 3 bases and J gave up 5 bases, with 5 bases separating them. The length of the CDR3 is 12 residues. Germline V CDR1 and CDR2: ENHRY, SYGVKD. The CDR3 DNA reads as TGTGCCATCAGTGAATGGGATCAGCCCCAGCATTTT. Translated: CAISEWDQPQHF.

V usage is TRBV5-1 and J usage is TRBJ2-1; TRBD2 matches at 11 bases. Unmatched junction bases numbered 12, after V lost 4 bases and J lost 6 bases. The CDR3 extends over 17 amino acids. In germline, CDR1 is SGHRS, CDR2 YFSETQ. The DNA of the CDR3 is TGCGCCAGCAGCCAACGGACTAGCGGGTTTAGCGGCAATGAGCAGTTCTTC. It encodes CASSQRTSGFSGNEQFF.

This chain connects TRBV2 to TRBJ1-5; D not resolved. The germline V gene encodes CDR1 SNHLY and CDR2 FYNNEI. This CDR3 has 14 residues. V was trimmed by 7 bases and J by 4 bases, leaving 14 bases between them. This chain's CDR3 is CASKLGLGNQPQHF. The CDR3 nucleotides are TGTGCCAGCAAGTTAGGACTTGGGAATCAGCCCCAGCATTTT. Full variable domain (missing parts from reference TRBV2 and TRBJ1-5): EPEVTQTPSHQVTQMGQEVILRCVPISNHLYFYWYRQILGQKVEFLVSFYNNEISEKSEIFDDQFSVERPDGSNFTLKIRSTKLEDSAMYFCASKLGLGNQPQHFGDGTRLSIL.

The DNA of the CDR3 is TGTGCCAGCAGTGCCCAGGGGGCGGTCACTGAAGCTTTCTTT. Translated, it gives CASSAQGAVTEAFF. The chain links TRBV2 to TRBJ1-1, with TRBD1 matching 8 bases. V gave up 4 bases and J gave up 4 bases; unmatched junction bases: 5. The germline V gene encodes CDR1 SNHLY and CDR2 FYNNEI. The CDR3 contains 14 residues. Drawing the rest from reference TRBV2 and TRBJ1-1, the complete variable domain is EPEVTQTPSHQVTQMGQEVILRCVPISNHLYFYWYRQILGQKVEFLVSFYNNEISEKSEIFDDQFSVERPDGSNFTLKIRSTKLEDSAMYFCASSAQGAVTEAFFGQGTRLTVV.